This T cell receptor beta chain was captured by sequencing in a study of blood T cell repertoires in COVID-19. Study at large: The United States, Italy and Spain were the sources of the acute and convalescent COVID-19 samples.

TCRdb's copy holds only in-frame clones and misses some; the assay was immunoSEQ multiplex PCR. The table records about 88,000 clones, roughly 80% of them present only once. V gave up 2 bases and J gave up 4 bases, with 12 bases separating them. There are 14 residues in the CDR3. The germline CDR1 and CDR2 sequences are SGHRS and YFSETQ. Source material: peripheral blood. This clonotype originated in a human donor in a cohort sampled during active COVID-19. This chain connects TRBV5-1 to TRBJ2-5; D is uncertain. CDR3 amino acids: CASSFTDVRETQYF. The CDR3 DNA is TGCGCCAGCAGCTTCACAGACGTACGAGAGACCCAGTACTTC.